A selection of T cell receptor beta chains follows, all from one sample in a study of radiation and T cells in renal cell carcinoma. The assay was immunoSEQ multiplex PCR, and TCRdb's table has in-frame clones only and misses some. The data contain around 120,000 clones, 70% to 90% of them singletons. Sample: blood, taken from a patient whose treatment included radiotherapy and nephrectomy. The receptors here all came from a woman between 55 and 75 years old with renal cell carcinoma. Both conserved end residues are part of each CDR3. Fields, in order: V gene, D gene, J gene, clone size, CDR3 protein, CDR3 DNA. D genes are given only for firm matches. Some rows mark clone size as missing; the rest say once, few, many or name a class of expanded clone.

v_call: TRBV5-1; d_call: TRBD1; j_call: TRBJ2-7; clone_size: -; cdr3_aa: CASSLGTGISGYEQYF; cdr3_nt: TGCGCCAGCAGCTTGGGGACAGGCATATCTGGCTACGAGCAGTACTTC
v_call: TRBV18; d_call: TRBD1; j_call: TRBJ2-5; clone_size: -; cdr3_aa: CASSPPGGTGHRETQYF; cdr3_nt: TGTGCCAGCTCACCACCAGGCGGGACAGGGCACAGGGAGACCCAGTACTTC
v_call: TRBV28; d_call: TRBD1; j_call: TRBJ1-1; clone_size: -; cdr3_aa: CASSEGQTMNTEAFF; cdr3_nt: TGTGCCAGCAGTGAGGGACAGACCATGAACACTGAAGCTTTCTTT
v_call: TRBV6-1; d_call: -; j_call: TRBJ1-4; clone_size: few; cdr3_aa: CASGPSREKLFF; cdr3_nt: TGTGCCAGCGGTCCCTCTCGGGAAAAACTGTTTTTT
v_call: TRBV27; d_call: -; j_call: TRBJ2-7; clone_size: -; cdr3_aa: CAIGVGGGGEQYF; cdr3_nt: TGTGCCATAGGGGTAGGGGGGGGCGGCGAGCAGTACTTC
v_call: TRBV2; d_call: -; j_call: TRBJ2-5; clone_size: -; cdr3_aa: CASSRGLNQGRETQYF; cdr3_nt: TGTGCCAGCAGTCGGGGACTTAACCAGGGAAGAGAGACCCAGTACTTC
v_call: TRBV10-3; d_call: -; j_call: TRBJ2-3; clone_size: -; cdr3_aa: CAIRAGQEADTQYF; cdr3_nt: TGTGCCATCAGAGCGGGACAGGAGGCAGATACGCAGTATTTT
v_call: TRBV5-5; d_call: TRBD1; j_call: TRBJ1-2; clone_size: -; cdr3_aa: CASSLDPTGVGGYTF; cdr3_nt: TGTGCCAGCAGCTTGGACCCTACAGGGGTCGGCGGCTACACCTTC
v_call: TRBV5-4; d_call: TRBD1; j_call: TRBJ2-2; clone_size: -; cdr3_aa: CASSPDRENTGELFF; cdr3_nt: TGTGCCAGCAGCCCGGACAGGGAGAACACCGGGGAGCTGTTTTTT
v_call: TRBV11-2; d_call: -; j_call: TRBJ2-7; clone_size: -; cdr3_aa: CASSLSRVRYEQYF; cdr3_nt: TGTGCCAGCAGCTTATCTCGGGTACGCTACGAGCAGTACTTC
v_call: TRBV5-5; d_call: -; j_call: TRBJ2-7; clone_size: -; cdr3_aa: CASSPQPDSEQYF; cdr3_nt: TGTGCCAGCAGCCCCCAGCCCGACAGCGAGCAGTACTTC
v_call: TRBV19; d_call: -; j_call: TRBJ1-2; clone_size: -; cdr3_aa: CASSIWYREDYGYTF; cdr3_nt: TGTGCCAGTAGTATTTGGTACAGGGAAGATTATGGCTACACCTTC
v_call: TRBV29-1; d_call: TRBD2; j_call: TRBJ2-1; clone_size: -; cdr3_aa: CSVEDRLAGGPNEQFF; cdr3_nt: TGCAGCGTTGAAGATCGACTAGCGGGGGGGCCAAATGAGCAGTTCTTC
v_call: TRBV9; d_call: -; j_call: TRBJ2-7; clone_size: -; cdr3_aa: CASSVGGRETEQYF; cdr3_nt: TGTGCCAGCAGCGTAGGGGGCAGGGAAACGGAGCAGTACTTC
v_call: TRBV19; d_call: TRBD1; j_call: TRBJ1-3; clone_size: -; cdr3_aa: CASSIEGASGNTIYF; cdr3_nt: TGTGCCAGTAGTATCGAGGGGGCCTCTGGAAACACCATATATTTT
v_call: TRBV28; d_call: TRBD1; j_call: TRBJ1-3; clone_size: -; cdr3_aa: CASSTQGAGGNTIYF; cdr3_nt: TGTGCCAGCAGTACTCAGGGGGCAGGGGGAAACACCATATATTTT
v_call: TRBV5-1; d_call: -; j_call: TRBJ1-1; clone_size: few; cdr3_aa: CASSLRLNTEAFF; cdr3_nt: TGCGCCAGCAGCTTGCGGCTGAACACTGAAGCTTTCTTT
v_call: TRBV5-5; d_call: -; j_call: TRBJ1-1; clone_size: -; cdr3_aa: CASSSSTGVNTEAFF; cdr3_nt: TGTGCCAGCAGCTCGTCGACAGGCGTTAACACTGAAGCTTTCTTT
v_call: TRBV2; d_call: -; j_call: TRBJ2-3; clone_size: -; cdr3_aa: CASSAGTSTDTQYF; cdr3_nt: TGTGCCAGCAGTGCCGGGACTAGCACAGATACGCAGTATTTT
v_call: TRBV7-6; d_call: -; j_call: TRBJ2-7; clone_size: -; cdr3_aa: CASSLAWDRGGSEQYF; cdr3_nt: TGTGCCAGCAGCTTAGCGTGGGACCGCGGAGGTAGCGAGCAGTACTTC
v_call: TRBV28; d_call: -; j_call: TRBJ1-1; clone_size: -; cdr3_aa: CASSLVRTEAFF; cdr3_nt: TGTGCCAGCAGTTTAGTCAGGACTGAAGCTTTCTTT
v_call: TRBV1; d_call: -; j_call: TRBJ1-4; clone_size: -; cdr3_aa: CTSSLPGLNEKLFF; cdr3_nt: TGCACCAGCAGCCTACCGGGACTTAATGAAAAACTGTTTTTT
v_call: TRBV10-3; d_call: -; j_call: TRBJ2-7; clone_size: -; cdr3_aa: CAIRPGGQTSYEQYF; cdr3_nt: TGTGCCATCAGGCCGGGGGGACAGACAAGCTACGAGCAGTACTTC
v_call: TRBV11-2; d_call: TRBD1; j_call: TRBJ2-5; clone_size: -; cdr3_aa: CASSSLDRVIRETQYF; cdr3_nt: TGTGCCAGCAGCTCATTAGACAGGGTGATTCGTGAGACCCAGTACTTC
v_call: TRBV7-9; d_call: TRBD1; j_call: TRBJ2-7; clone_size: -; cdr3_aa: CASSDLAGTDYEQYF; cdr3_nt: TGTGCCAGCAGCGACCTAGCCGGGACAGACTACGAGCAGTACTTC
v_call: TRBV18; d_call: -; j_call: TRBJ1-2; clone_size: -; cdr3_aa: CASSPVAETNYGYTF; cdr3_nt: TGTGCCAGCTCACCAGTCGCAGAGACTAACTATGGCTACACCTTC
v_call: TRBV6-1; d_call: TRBD1; j_call: TRBJ1-5; clone_size: -; cdr3_aa: CASSPGQGAQPQHF; cdr3_nt: TGTGCCAGCAGCCCGGGACAGGGGGCCCAGCCCCAGCATTTT
v_call: TRBV28; d_call: -; j_call: TRBJ1-5; clone_size: -; cdr3_aa: CASSKPAKSQPQHF; cdr3_nt: TGTGCCAGCAGCAAACCCGCGAAGAGTCAGCCCCAGCATTTT
v_call: TRBV9; d_call: TRBD1; j_call: TRBJ1-1; clone_size: -; cdr3_aa: CASSAWTGGNTEAFF; cdr3_nt: TGTGCCAGCAGCGCCTGGACAGGTGGGAACACTGAAGCTTTCTTT
v_call: TRBV2; d_call: TRBD2; j_call: TRBJ2-3; clone_size: few; cdr3_aa: CASSATSGRTDTQYF; cdr3_nt: TGTGCCAGCAGTGCGACTAGCGGACGCACAGATACGCAGTATTTT
v_call: TRBV5-8; d_call: TRBD1; j_call: TRBJ1-3; clone_size: -; cdr3_aa: CASSRGQGGNTIYF; cdr3_nt: TGTGCCAGCAGCCGAGGACAGGGGGGAAACACCATATATTTT
v_call: TRBV18; d_call: -; j_call: TRBJ2-7; clone_size: -; cdr3_aa: CASSPGAQVGYEQYF; cdr3_nt: TGTGCCAGCTCACCTGGGGCGCAGGTAGGCTACGAGCAGTACTTC
v_call: TRBV6-1; d_call: -; j_call: TRBJ1-1; clone_size: once; cdr3_aa: CASSRTVSAPEAFF; cdr3_nt: TGTGCCAGCAGCCGTACAGTGTCTGCTCCTGAAGCTTTCTTT
v_call: TRBV19; d_call: TRBD1; j_call: TRBJ2-1; clone_size: -; cdr3_aa: CASSIDPTGTASTEQFF; cdr3_nt: TGTGCCAGTAGTATAGACCCCACCGGGACAGCGAGCACGGAGCAGTTCTTC
v_call: TRBV4-2; d_call: -; j_call: TRBJ2-1; clone_size: -; cdr3_aa: CASSQAGTSSYNEQFF; cdr3_nt: TGTGCCAGCAGCCAAGCCGGGACAAGCTCCTACAATGAGCAGTTCTTC
v_call: TRBV15; d_call: -; j_call: TRBJ2-4; clone_size: once; cdr3_aa: CATSRGFGKNIQYF; cdr3_nt: TGTGCCACCAGCAGAGGGTTCGGCAAAAACATTCAGTACTTC
v_call: TRBV6-1; d_call: -; j_call: TRBJ2-5; clone_size: -; cdr3_aa: CASSPRGKETQYF; cdr3_nt: TGTGCCAGCAGCCCACGGGGAAAAGAGACCCAGTACTTC
v_call: TRBV27; d_call: TRBD2; j_call: TRBJ2-1; clone_size: -; cdr3_aa: CASSGRFNEQFF; cdr3_nt: TGTGCCAGCAGCGGGAGGTTCAATGAGCAGTTCTTC
v_call: TRBV6-5; d_call: TRBD2; j_call: TRBJ2-3; clone_size: -; cdr3_aa: CASSYSSGVSTDTQYF; cdr3_nt: TGTGCCAGCAGTTATTCTAGCGGGGTTAGCACAGATACGCAGTATTTT
v_call: TRBV6-1; d_call: TRBD1; j_call: TRBJ1-5; clone_size: once; cdr3_aa: CASSEKWTGDQPQHF; cdr3_nt: TGTGCCAGCAGTGAAAAGTGGACAGGGGATCAGCCCCAGCATTTT
v_call: TRBV2; d_call: -; j_call: TRBJ1-4; clone_size: -; cdr3_aa: CASSPQGMNEKLFF; cdr3_nt: TGTGCCAGCAGCCCACAGGGTATGAATGAAAAACTGTTTTTT
v_call: TRBV19; d_call: -; j_call: TRBJ1-4; clone_size: -; cdr3_aa: CASSIFTGDFTTNEKLFF; cdr3_nt: TGTGCCAGTAGTATATTCACGGGGGACTTTACAACTAATGAAAAACTGTTTTTT
v_call: TRBV19; d_call: TRBD1; j_call: TRBJ1-4; clone_size: once; cdr3_aa: CASSPRTGGFLKLFF; cdr3_nt: TGTGCCAGTAGCCCGAGGACAGGGGGCTTTCTTAAACTGTTTTTT
v_call: TRBV2; d_call: -; j_call: TRBJ1-6; clone_size: -; cdr3_aa: CASSVGPSSYNSPLHF; cdr3_nt: TGTGCCAGCAGCGTGGGACCGAGCTCCTATAATTCACCCCTCCACTTT
v_call: TRBV19; d_call: -; j_call: TRBJ1-6; clone_size: once; cdr3_aa: CASSIRGRSGSPLHF; cdr3_nt: TGTGCCAGTAGTATACGAGGCAGGTCGGGTTCACCCCTCCACTTT
v_call: TRBV5-6; d_call: -; j_call: TRBJ2-2; clone_size: -; cdr3_aa: CASSPQYGELFF; cdr3_nt: TGTGCCAGCAGCCCGCAGTACGGGGAGCTGTTTTTT
v_call: TRBV10-3; d_call: -; j_call: TRBJ2-1; clone_size: -; cdr3_aa: CAISELDEQFF; cdr3_nt: TGTGCCATCAGTGAACTGGATGAGCAGTTCTTC
v_call: TRBV6-5; d_call: -; j_call: TRBJ2-5; clone_size: -; cdr3_aa: CASSYSRDTQETQYF; cdr3_nt: TGTGCCAGCAGTTACTCCAGGGACACCCAAGAGACCCAGTACTTC
v_call: TRBV6-6; d_call: TRBD1; j_call: TRBJ2-5; clone_size: -; cdr3_aa: CASSYGQVGETQYF; cdr3_nt: TGTGCCAGCAGCTACGGACAGGTTGGGGAGACCCAGTACTTC
v_call: TRBV6-6; d_call: -; j_call: TRBJ2-7; clone_size: -; cdr3_aa: CASSYVGVGYEQYF; cdr3_nt: TGTGCCAGCAGTTACGTAGGAGTAGGTTACGAGCAGTACTTC
v_call: TRBV10-3; d_call: TRBD1; j_call: TRBJ1-2; clone_size: -; cdr3_aa: CAISDTAGTGRNYGYTF; cdr3_nt: TGTGCCATCAGTGACACCGCGGGGACAGGGAGAAACTATGGCTACACCTTC
v_call: TRBV18; d_call: -; j_call: TRBJ2-3; clone_size: -; cdr3_aa: CASSHREKMGNTDTQYF; cdr3_nt: TGTGCCAGCTCGCATAGGGAAAAGATGGGGAACACAGATACGCAGTATTTT
v_call: TRBV28; d_call: TRBD1; j_call: TRBJ1-2; clone_size: -; cdr3_aa: CASSVPGQGAGGYTF; cdr3_nt: TGTGCCAGCAGTGTGCCCGGACAGGGGGCGGGCGGCTACACCTTC
v_call: TRBV5-6; d_call: -; j_call: TRBJ2-7; clone_size: -; cdr3_aa: CASSLTTTPPYEQYF; cdr3_nt: TGTGCCAGCAGCTTGACCACAACCCCCCCCTACGAGCAGTACTTC
v_call: TRBV20-1; d_call: -; j_call: TRBJ2-5; clone_size: -; cdr3_aa: CSGTTGETQYF; cdr3_nt: TGCAGTGGCACGACGGGGGAGACCCAGTACTTC
v_call: TRBV28; d_call: TRBD1; j_call: TRBJ2-7; clone_size: -; cdr3_aa: CASRGSTGGGSEQYF; cdr3_nt: TGTGCCAGCCGGGGAAGTACAGGGGGTGGTTCCGAGCAGTACTTC
v_call: TRBV6-1; d_call: TRBD1; j_call: TRBJ1-2; clone_size: -; cdr3_aa: CASKGQGARGYTF; cdr3_nt: TGTGCCAGCAAAGGACAGGGGGCGAGAGGCTACACCTTC
v_call: TRBV29-1; d_call: TRBD1; j_call: TRBJ1-2; clone_size: -; cdr3_aa: CSVVGQLYGYTF; cdr3_nt: TGCAGCGTTGTGGGACAGCTCTATGGCTACACCTTC
v_call: TRBV7-3; d_call: TRBD1; j_call: TRBJ2-3; clone_size: -; cdr3_aa: CASSLGTGDPDQYF; cdr3_nt: TGTGCCAGCAGCCTGGGGACAGGGGACCCTGACCAGTATTTT